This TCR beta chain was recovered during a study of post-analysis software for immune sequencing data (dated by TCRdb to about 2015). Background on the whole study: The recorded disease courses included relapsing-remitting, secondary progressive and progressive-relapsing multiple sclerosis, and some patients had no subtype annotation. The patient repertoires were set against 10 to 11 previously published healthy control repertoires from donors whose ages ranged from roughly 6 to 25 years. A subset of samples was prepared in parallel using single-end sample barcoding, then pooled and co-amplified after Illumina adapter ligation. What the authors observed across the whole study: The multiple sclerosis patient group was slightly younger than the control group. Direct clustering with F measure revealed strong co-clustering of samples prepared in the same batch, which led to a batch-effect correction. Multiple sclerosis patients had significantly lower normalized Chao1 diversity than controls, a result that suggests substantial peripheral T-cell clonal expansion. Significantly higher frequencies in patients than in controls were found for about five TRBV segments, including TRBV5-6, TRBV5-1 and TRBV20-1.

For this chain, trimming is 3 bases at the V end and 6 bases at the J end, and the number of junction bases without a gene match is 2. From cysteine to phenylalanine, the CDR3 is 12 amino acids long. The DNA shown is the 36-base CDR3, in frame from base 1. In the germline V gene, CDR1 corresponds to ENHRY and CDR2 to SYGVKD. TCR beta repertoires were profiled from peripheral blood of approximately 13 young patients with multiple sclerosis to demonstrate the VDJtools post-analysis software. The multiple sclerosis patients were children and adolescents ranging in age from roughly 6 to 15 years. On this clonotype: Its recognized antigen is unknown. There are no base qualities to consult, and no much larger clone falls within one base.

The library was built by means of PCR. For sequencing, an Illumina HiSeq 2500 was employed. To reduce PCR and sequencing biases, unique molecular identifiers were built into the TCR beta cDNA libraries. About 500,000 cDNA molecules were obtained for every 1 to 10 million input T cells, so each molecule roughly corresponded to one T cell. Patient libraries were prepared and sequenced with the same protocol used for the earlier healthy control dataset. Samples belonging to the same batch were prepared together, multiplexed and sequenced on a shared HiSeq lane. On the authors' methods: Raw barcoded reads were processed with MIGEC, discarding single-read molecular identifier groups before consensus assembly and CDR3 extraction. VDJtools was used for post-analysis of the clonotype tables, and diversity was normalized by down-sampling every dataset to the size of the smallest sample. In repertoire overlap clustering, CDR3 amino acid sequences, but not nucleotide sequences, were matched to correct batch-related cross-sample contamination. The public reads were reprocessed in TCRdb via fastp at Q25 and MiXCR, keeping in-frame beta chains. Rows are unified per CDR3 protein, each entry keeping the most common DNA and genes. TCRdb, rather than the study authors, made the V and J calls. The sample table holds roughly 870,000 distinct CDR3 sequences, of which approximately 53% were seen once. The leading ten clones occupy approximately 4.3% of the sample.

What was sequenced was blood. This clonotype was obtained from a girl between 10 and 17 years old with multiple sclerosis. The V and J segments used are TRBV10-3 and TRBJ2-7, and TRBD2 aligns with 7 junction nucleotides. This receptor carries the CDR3 CAISDREGEQYF. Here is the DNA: TGTGCCATCAGTGACAGGGAGGGCGAGCAGTACTTC.